This is a list of T cell receptor beta chains from one sample in a study of CD8+ T cells in alopecia areata. Libraries were prepared by immunoSEQ multiplex PCR; TCRdb keeps only in-frame clonotypes and omits some of them. Among 42,000 or so clones listed, 92% were seen once. The sequenced sample was CD8+ T cells sorted from blood, obtained at week 24, from a patient treated with tofacitinib. The source is a human donor with alopecia areata. CDR3s include the opening cysteine and the closing phenylalanine or tryptophan. A D gene is named only where the DNA matches it firmly. Size is omitted from some rows. Given values are once, few, many or a class for expanded clones.

clone_size j_call v_call d_call cdr3_aa
- TRBJ1-5 TRBV10-3 - CAISEGGGSNQPQHF
- TRBJ2-1 TRBV19 - CASTRAPYNEQFF
- TRBJ2-2 TRBV19 - CASSRENTGELFF
once TRBJ2-5 TRBV28 - CASSPPLQGTQYF
- TRBJ2-7 TRBV7-9 TRBD2 CASSTRGGSYEQYF
once - TRBV30 TRBD2 CAWTSGTYEQYF
- TRBJ2-1 TRBV25-1 TRBD2 CASSEYLAGGTYNEQFF
- TRBJ2-1 TRBV27 - CASRLRTGLNTIWTYNEQFF
- TRBJ2-5 TRBV7-2 - CASRQTPLATQETQYF
few TRBJ2-2 TRBV11-2 TRBD2 CASSQGTSGGRGGELFF
- TRBJ2-1 TRBV5-1 - CASSPGTTYNEQFF
- TRBJ2-7 TRBV7-9 TRBD1 CASSFRDRVYEQYF
- TRBJ1-1 TRBV6-4 - CASSDGDDNTEAFF
- TRBJ2-7 TRBV4-1 - CASRPDGTYEQYF
- TRBJ2-1 TRBV7-7 TRBD1 CASSLEGQGKYNEQFF
- TRBJ2-7 TRBV9 - CASSVDSGAREQYF
- TRBJ2-1 TRBV27 - CASSLSAGYYNEQFF
- TRBJ2-5 TRBV28 - CASSLPPGEVQETQYF
- TRBJ2-3 TRBV29-1 - CSVANTSGFPTDTQYF
- TRBJ2-6 TRBV6-4 - CASSESQVSGANVLTF
- TRBJ2-7 TRBV7-8 - CASSLESSYEQYF
- TRBJ2-1 TRBV29-1 - CSVEGRLKGNEQFF
- TRBJ2-3 TRBV12-5 TRBD2 CASGSPTSGGITQYF
- TRBJ2-3 TRBV7-9 - CASSLGSGTQYF
- TRBJ2-7 TRBV4-1 - CASSLQGSSYEQYF
- TRBJ1-1 TRBV4-1 TRBD1 CASSQAPGQGLTEAFF
- TRBJ2-7 TRBV7-9 - CASSAGSTYEQYF
- TRBJ2-4 TRBV7-9 - CASSHEGESNIQYF
- TRBJ1-1 TRBV4-1 - CASSQVYPGEDTEAFF
- TRBJ2-1 TRBV9 TRBD1 CASSMGQGVYNEQFF
- TRBJ2-7 TRBV2 - CASNPHSYEQYF
once TRBJ1-1 TRBV2 - CASSAGGNTEAFF
- TRBJ2-7 TRBV5-6 - CASSWGKNYEQYF
- TRBJ2-1 TRBV7-9 - CASSPGGYSYNEQFF
- TRBJ2-1 TRBV7-9 TRBD2 CASSFPSGVYNEQFF
once TRBJ2-3 TRBV28 - CASSLTSTWGTDTQYF
- TRBJ2-7 TRBV7-2 TRBD1 CASSSGGPTYEQYF